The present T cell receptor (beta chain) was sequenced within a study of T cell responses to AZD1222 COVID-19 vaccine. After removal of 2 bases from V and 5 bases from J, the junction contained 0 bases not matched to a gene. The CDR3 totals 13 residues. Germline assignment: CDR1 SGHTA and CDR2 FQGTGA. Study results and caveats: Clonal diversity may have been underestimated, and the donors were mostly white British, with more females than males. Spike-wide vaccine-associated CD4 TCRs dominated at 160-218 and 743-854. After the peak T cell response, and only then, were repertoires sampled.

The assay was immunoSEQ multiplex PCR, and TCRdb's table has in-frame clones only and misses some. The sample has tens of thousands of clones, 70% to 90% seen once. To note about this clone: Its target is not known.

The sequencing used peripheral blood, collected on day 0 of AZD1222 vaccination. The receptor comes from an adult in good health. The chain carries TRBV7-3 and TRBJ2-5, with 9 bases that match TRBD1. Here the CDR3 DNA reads TGTGCCAGCAGCTTAGGACAGGGGGAGACCCAGTACTTC. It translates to CASSLGQGETQYF. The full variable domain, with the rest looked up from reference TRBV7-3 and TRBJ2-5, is GAGVSQTPSNKVTEKGKYVELRCDPISGHTALYWYRQSLGQGPEFLIYFQGTGAADDSGLPNDRFFAVRPEGSVSTLKIQRTERGDSAVYLCASSLGQGETQYFGPGTRLLVL.